The subject of this entry is one TCR beta chain. Its target is unknown. The V end lost 0 bases, the J end lost 3 bases, and 11 bases lay between the germline ends. Germline CDR1 reads LGHNA; CDR2 reads YSLEER. The CDR3 loop spans 15 amino acids. This sample is drawn from a study of T cell responses to AZD1222 COVID-19 vaccine. Broader study findings: Nearly half of the spike-specific TCRs reportedly recognize variant regions that carry no mutations. Only a handful of AZD1222 recipients were seropositive at baseline.

TCRdb keeps only in-frame clones here, not all; method: immunoSEQ multiplex PCR. Of 85,000 to 120,000 clones listed, roughly nine tenths are singletons. The V gene is TRBV4-3, the J gene TRBJ1-1, with unresolved D. The sample in question was peripheral blood, obtained on day 0 of AZD1222 vaccination. This TCR derives from an adult in good health. In DNA, the CDR3 is TGCGCCAGCAGCCAAGAAGGCCGAGCGGACACTGAAGCTTTCTTT. Protein: CASSQEGRADTEAFF.